The clone carrying this T cell receptor beta chain was counted many times. TCRdb re-analysed the PCR reads in MiXCR, keeping a single row per CDR3 protein. Counted here are 350,000 or so distinct CDR3 sequences, around a fifth occurring once; the ten biggest clones make up 0.81%. This sample was taken from a study of molecular identifiers for immune sequencing clone quantification. Sorting was used to obtain naive CD8 T cells (CD8+CD4-CCR7+CD45RA+). The receptor's source is a human donor in good health. Some libraries in this study had Jurkat cell RNA spiked in. Sequenced sample: naive CD8+ T cells from blood, with Jurkat cell RNA spiked in. Subset specified: FACS-sorted CD8+CD4-CCR7+CD45RA+ naive T cells.

CDR3 amino acids: CASSLFGFGTDTQYF. The CDR3 DNA follows: TGTGCCAGCAGTTTATTTGGGTTTGGCACAGATACGCAGTATTTT. This chain uses TRBV28 with TRBJ2-3; no reliable D call. Between the trimmed V and J ends, which lost 1 base and 1 base, there was a span of 9 bases. From germline, CDR1 is MDHEN and CDR2 SYDVKM. The CDR3 has 15 amino acids.